Listed below are T cell receptor beta chains from one sample, sequenced in a study of CXCR3-negative and CXCR3-positive naive CD8 T cells. Reanalyzing the 5' RACE reads, TCRdb keeps one entry per CDR3 protein, without DNA. The ten most abundant clones cover 2.8% of a sample with approximately 24,000 distinct CDR3 sequences. The sample consisted of naive CXCR3- CD8+ T cells from blood. The receptors shown here come from a human donor in good health. Some clones in this sample may be carry-over from other donors' samples. Each CDR3 is given with its conserved first and last residue. Part of the rows lack a size; the others show once, few, many or a class for expanded clones.

TRBJ2-2,.,TRBV3-1,CASSQTGQGNTGELFF
TRBJ2-3,.,TRBV18,CASSPGDYLTDTQYF
TRBJ2-7,.,TRBV12-3/TRBV12-4,CASSFIRYEQYF
TRBJ2-7,.,TRBV6-2/TRBV6-3,CASSFGVYEQYF
TRBJ1-5,.,TRBV28,CASSLKGVQPQHF
TRBJ2-7,.,TRBV12-3/TRBV12-4,CASTFVGQGDREQYF
TRBJ2-1,.,TRBV28,CASRSDREDEQFF
TRBJ1-6,medium-sized,TRBV29-1,CSVGQGAEPLHF
TRBJ2-1,.,TRBV2,CASRGHWGLAGGLSYNEQFF
TRBJ2-7,.,TRBV18,CASSPRDTTYEQYF
TRBJ2-7,.,TRBV29-1,CSVEDPGTGIYEQYF
TRBJ2-7,.,TRBV4-3,CASSGGTGYEQYF
TRBJ2-2,.,TRBV7-6,CASSLLRSHQEAGELFF
TRBJ2-1,.,TRBV7-3,CASSSSTGYNEQFF
TRBJ2-3,.,TRBV20-1,CSATSDSQRADTQYF
TRBJ2-1,.,TRBV7-3,CASSPLAASYNEQFF
TRBJ2-7,.,TRBV4-3,CASSQRWSDSYEQYF
TRBJ2-1,.,TRBV7-3,CASSAPGTSGGANYNEQFF
TRBJ2-5,.,TRBV19,CASGTWETQYF
TRBJ2-2,medium-sized,TRBV25-1,CASSGTGELFF
TRBJ1-1,.,TRBV9,CASMDIKGTEAFF
TRBJ2-1,.,TRBV15,CATSRDSALGQFF
TRBJ2-1,.,TRBV9,CASSSQEGGHNEQFF
TRBJ1-1,.,TRBV20-1,CSAPPTENTEAFF
TRBJ1-4,.,TRBV29-1,CSGLTGANEKLFF
TRBJ2-2,.,TRBV7-8,CASSLASGLAGTGELFF
TRBJ1-1,.,TRBV9,CASSVEGQNTEAFF
TRBJ2-1,.,TRBV27,CASSFLGGSYNEQFF
TRBJ2-2,.,TRBV3-1,CASSPGITGELFF